Below, one TCR beta chain is given with its context. Antigen specificity is unknown. This sample was included in a study of CD8+ T cells in alopecia areata. Study-wide results and limits: Relative to normal scalp, lesional scalp, especially alopecia totalis/universalis, showed higher clonality. Mice showed TCR sharing more clearly than patients did, possibly owing to HLA.

Sequencing relied on a cDNA template that was reverse transcribed from extracted RNA. Sequencing was performed with immunoSEQ multiplex PCR; in TCRdb, only in-frame clones are kept and a portion is missing. The sample yields over 50,000 clones, approximately 43% seen once. In alopecia areata patients, both lesional scalp punch biopsies and peripheral blood were collected. CD4+ and CD8+ T cells were sorted from PBMCs. Germline assignment: CDR1 SGDLS and CDR2 YYNGEE. The CDR3 consists of 16 residues. V dropped 4 bases and J dropped 6 bases, with 22 bases sitting between them. Here the sequenced sample was CD8+ T cells sorted from blood, taken at week 0. The origin of this receptor is a human donor with alopecia areata. The chain combines TRBV9 with TRBJ1-2; TRBD1 is a possible D gene (5 bases). This CDR3 is CASSLGGGEPVDGYTF. For the CDR3, the DNA is TGTGCCAGCAGCCTGGGCGGGGGGGAGCCGGTCGATGGCTACACCTTC.